The T cell receptor beta chain described here comes from a study of T cell responses to AZD1222 COVID-19 vaccine (dated by TCRdb to the early 2020s). The study in broad terms: A total of under 250 trial participants underwent TCR sequencing, of whom roughly 210 had received two doses of AZD1222 and about 26 had received two doses of the MenACWY control vaccine. Trial participants were enrolled into age subgroups of 18-55, 56-69 and 70-plus years, which contained 148, 28 and 57 TCR-sequenced participants, respectively.

Reading the label with the study, this specimen's time point is: about 28 days (+/-7) after the second vaccine dose. The treatment or condition label, as the study defines it: meningococcal conjugate vaccine given as trial control. Vaccinee samples came from UK trials COV001 and COV002, including a single-blind randomized controlled phase 2/3 trial of AZD1222 (ChAdOx1 nCoV-19) in healthy adults. For TCRbeta chain sequencing, PBMC samples from trial participants were taken at day 0 and at day 28 after the second dose. The CDR3 regions of human TCRbeta chains were analyzed by immunosequencing. Concerning the study's data processing: TCRs in the repertoires were matched against a reference library of SARS-CoV-2-specific TCRs that had been generated with the MIRA antigen-specificity platform. Breadth meant the fraction of unique TCRs that were SARS-CoV-2-associated, whereas depth meant the fraction of total T cells that were SARS-CoV-2-associated. Using the MIRA data, each spike-specific TCR was mapped to the spike region that the TCR reacts to and placed in a CD4 or CD8 class. Log10-transformed breadth and depth values were compared by one-way ANOVA with Sidak's multiple comparisons tests. The table comes from immuneACCESS by way of TCRdb, which keeps in-frame sequences with V and J called. Part of the clones is missing from these tables; in studies checked, under half for an unresolved V gene and the rest for unknown reasons. V, J and clone size are those of that table, while D and trimming were read from the DNA. Present in this sample are tens of thousands of clones, around 88% of which were seen just once. Of the sample, more than 8.5% falls within the top ten clones.

This clone showed up just once. The specificity of this receptor is unknown. It has no much larger one-base neighbor in the sample; base qualities were not kept. What the research found in general, with its limitations: Participants were mostly white British and included more females than males, and it was suggested by the authors that clonal diversity may have been underestimated. CD4 TCRs associated with the vaccine covered the entire spike protein, and the dominant responses were in regions 160-218 and 743-854. Because no day 14 peak-response samples were available, repertoires were characterized only after the peak T cell response. A significant rise in spike-specific TCR breadth and depth was observed after two AZD1222 doses relative to day 0 and relative to MenACWY recipients. Reportedly, almost half of the unique spike-specific TCRs recognized epitopes lying outside the regions that are mutated in the B.1.351 and B.1.1.7 variants. The 56-69-year group was small, and its depth increase did not reach significance, likely because of low power. Conclusions about previously exposed vaccinees are limited, since just a handful of AZD1222 recipients were seropositive for SARS-CoV-2 at baseline.

The germline V gene specifies MGHRA as CDR1 and YSYEKL as CDR2. The CDR3 runs 16 residues from the cysteine to the phenylalanine. Only the CDR3 DNA stays, 48 bases, in frame from base 1. Clipping removes 3 bases from V and 0 bases from J, with 8 as the unmatched junction base count. This clonotype originated in an adult who received the MenACWY meningococcal vaccine as a control. The rearranged segments are TRBV4-1 and TRBJ2-7, with 7 bases aligning to TRBD1. The input for sequencing was peripheral blood, taken 28 days after the second dose of the MenACWY control vaccine. CDR3 reads: CASSHPTGPRSYEQYF. At the DNA level, the sequence is TGCGCCAGCAGCCACCCGACAGGGCCCCGCTCCTACGAGCAGTACTTC.